This TCR beta chain was recorded in a study of blood T cell repertoires in COVID-19. Study-wide background: The samples span acute and convalescent COVID-19 from the United States, Italy and Spain. T cells, B-cell-depleted T cells, or PBMCs supplied cDNA or gDNA.

This clone occurred many times. This CDR3 is 14 amino acids long. Germline V lookup: CDR1 MNHEY, CDR2 SVGEGT. After removal of 6 bases from V and 4 bases from J, the junction contained 4 bases not matched to a gene. Authors' methods: Estimation of nucleated cell counts relied on the amplification of reference gene primers. The table came from immunoSEQ multiplex PCR; TCRdb's copy has only in-frame clones and leaves some out. V, J and clone size are those of that table, while D and trimming were read from the DNA. The table shows 140,000 to 150,000 clones, with under 90% occurring only once. The genes are TRBV6-2 or TRBV6-3 and TRBJ1-1, with TRBD1 matching over 11 bases. The sequencing sample was made of peripheral blood. This sequence originates from a human donor in a cohort sampled during active COVID-19. CDR3 sequence: CASSPGTGGTEAFF. The CDR3, as DNA: TGTGCCAGCAGCCCCGGGACAGGGGGCACTGAAGCTTTCTTT.